This T cell receptor (beta chain) derives from a study of shared clonotypes between healthy human individuals. Regarding the study as a whole: Relative to memory subsets, naive subsets generally showed larger estimated richness.

CDR1 is SNHLY and CDR2 is FYNNEI in the germline V gene. The germline V and J ends were trimmed by 10 bases and 5 bases, with 20 bases remaining between them. The length of the CDR3 is 14 residues. As for this clone: Its antigen is unidentified.

Some clones are missing from TCRdb's copy, which holds only in-frame ones; the method was immunoSEQ multiplex PCR. The sample records a few million clones, around 93% being singletons. This TCR derives from a man aged 18-30 years in good health. Some clones in this sample may be carry-over from other donors' samples. The chain uses TRBV2 and TRBJ2-5; weak D call: TRBD2 (7 bases). Sequencing input: naive CD4+ T cells from PBMCs. The subset: CD45RA+ positively selected. CDR3 region: CATDGGGGDETQYF. The CDR3 nucleotides read TGTGCCACCGATGGAGGGGGGGGCGATGAGACCCAGTACTTC.